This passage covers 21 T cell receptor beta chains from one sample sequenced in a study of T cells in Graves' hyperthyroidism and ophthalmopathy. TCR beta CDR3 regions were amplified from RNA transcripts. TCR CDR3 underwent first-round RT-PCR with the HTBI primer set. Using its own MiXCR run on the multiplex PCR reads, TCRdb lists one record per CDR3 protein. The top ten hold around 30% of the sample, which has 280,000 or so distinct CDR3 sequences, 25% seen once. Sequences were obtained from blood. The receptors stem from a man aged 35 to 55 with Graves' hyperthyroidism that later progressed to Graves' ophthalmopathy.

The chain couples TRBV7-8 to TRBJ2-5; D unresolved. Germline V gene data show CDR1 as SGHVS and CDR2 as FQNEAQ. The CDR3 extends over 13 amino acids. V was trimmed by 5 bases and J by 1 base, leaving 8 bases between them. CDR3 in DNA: TGTGCCAGCAGCATTCACCCCCAAGAGACCCAGTACTTC. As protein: CASSIHPQETQYF. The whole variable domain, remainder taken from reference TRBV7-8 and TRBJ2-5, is GAGVSQSPRYKVAKRGQDVALRCDPISGHVSLFWYQQALGQGPEFLTYFQNEAQLDKSGLPSDRFFAERPEGSVSTLKIQRTQQEDSAVYLCASSIHPQETQYFGPGTRLLVL.

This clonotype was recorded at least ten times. Here the CDR3 reads CASKEGVGANVLTF. The DNA for the CDR3 is TGCGCCAGCAAAGAGGGGGTAGGGGCCAACGTCCTGACTTTC. The rearrangement joins TRBV5-1 to TRBJ2-6, with a tentative D call TRBD1 (6 bases). The CDR3 consists of 14 residues. Trimming pared 6 bases from V and 4 bases from J, leaving 11 bases between. Germline loops: CDR1 SGHRS, CDR2 YFSETQ. The variable domain in full, completed from reference TRBV5-1 and TRBJ2-6, reads KAGVTQTPRYLIKTRGQQVTLSCSPISGHRSVSWYQQTPGQGLQFLFEYFSETQRNKGNFPGRFSGRQFSNSRSEMNVSTLELGDSALYLCASKEGVGANVLTFGAGSRLTVL.

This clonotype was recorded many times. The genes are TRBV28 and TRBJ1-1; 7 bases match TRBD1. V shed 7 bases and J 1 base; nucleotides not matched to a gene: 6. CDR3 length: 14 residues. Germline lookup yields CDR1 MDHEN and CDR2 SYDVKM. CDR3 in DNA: TGTGCCAGCAAAACCGGGACAGAGAACACTGAAGCTTTCTTT. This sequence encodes CASKTGTENTEAFF.

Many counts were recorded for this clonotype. The CDR3, as DNA: TGTGCCAGCAGTTTATTGGGGGGACTGAACACTGAAGCTTTCTTT. Translation: CASSLLGGLNTEAFF. This rearrangement joins TRBV12-3 or TRBV12-4 to TRBJ1-1; tentative D call: TRBD1 (5 bases). The V and J ends lost 2 bases and 0 bases respectively, with 10 bases between them. The CDR3 spans 15 residues.

The CDR3, as DNA: TGTGCCAGCAGTTCGACAACTCAGCTCAATAGCAATCAGCCCCAGCATTTT. The encoded protein is CASSSTTQLNSNQPQHF. V is TRBV12-3 or TRBV12-4 and J is TRBJ1-5, with D unclear. Between the trimmed V and J ends, which lost 4 bases and 0 bases, there was a span of 16 bases. The CDR3 is 17 residues long.

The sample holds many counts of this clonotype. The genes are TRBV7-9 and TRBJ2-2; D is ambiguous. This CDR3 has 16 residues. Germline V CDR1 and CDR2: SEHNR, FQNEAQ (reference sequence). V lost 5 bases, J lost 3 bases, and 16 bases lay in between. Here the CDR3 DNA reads TGTGCCAGCAGCCCGAAGGTGGGCGCGGACACCGGGGAGCTGTTTTTT. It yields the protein CASSPKVGADTGELFF.

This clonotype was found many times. CDR3 nucleotide sequence: TGTGCCAGCGCTCTGGGACAAACCTACGAGCAGTACTTC. This gives the protein CASALGQTYEQYF. The rearrangement joins TRBV2 to TRBJ2-7, with D possibly TRBD1 on 6 matching bases. Deletions cut 8 bases from V and 2 bases from J, with 13 bases between. The CDR3 sequence is 13 residues long. From germline, CDR1 is SNHLY and CDR2 FYNNEI.

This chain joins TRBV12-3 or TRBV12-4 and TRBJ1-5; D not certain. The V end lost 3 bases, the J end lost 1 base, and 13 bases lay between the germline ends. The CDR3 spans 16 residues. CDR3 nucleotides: TGTGCCAGCAGTTTGAGTAGATTAACCAGCAATCAGCCCCAGCATTTT. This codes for CASSLSRLTSNQPQHF.

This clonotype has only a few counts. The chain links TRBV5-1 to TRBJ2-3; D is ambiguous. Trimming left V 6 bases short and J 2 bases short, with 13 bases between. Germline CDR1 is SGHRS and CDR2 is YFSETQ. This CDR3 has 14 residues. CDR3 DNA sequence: TGCGCCAGCACCCCCCAGCGTCCCACAGATACGCAGTATTTT. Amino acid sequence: CASTPQRPTDTQYF. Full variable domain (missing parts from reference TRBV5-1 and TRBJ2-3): KAGVTQTPRYLIKTRGQQVTLSCSPISGHRSVSWYQQTPGQGLQFLFEYFSETQRNKGNFPGRFSGRQFSNSRSEMNVSTLELGDSALYLCASTPQRPTDTQYFGPGTRLTVL.

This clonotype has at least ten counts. CDR3 loop: CASTLNTYEQYF. The DNA for the CDR3 is TGTGCCAGCACACTCAATACCTACGAGCAGTACTTC. The chain recombines TRBV6-5 with TRBJ2-7; D is unresolved. This CDR3 comprises 12 residues. V was cut by 7 bases and J by 2 bases, with 9 bases left in between. Germline CDR1 is MNHEY and CDR2 is SVGAGI.

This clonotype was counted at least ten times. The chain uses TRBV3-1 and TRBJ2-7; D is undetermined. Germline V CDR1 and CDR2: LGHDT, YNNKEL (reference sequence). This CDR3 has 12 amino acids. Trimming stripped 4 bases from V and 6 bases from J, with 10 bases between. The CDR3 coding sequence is TGTGCCAGCAGCCTAAGGTCCAGCGAGCAGTACTTC. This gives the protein CASSLRSSEQYF.

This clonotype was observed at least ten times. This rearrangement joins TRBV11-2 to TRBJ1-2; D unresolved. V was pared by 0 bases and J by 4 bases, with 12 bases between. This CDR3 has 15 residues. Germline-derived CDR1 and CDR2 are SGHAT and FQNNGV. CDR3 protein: CASSLDGASSYGYTF. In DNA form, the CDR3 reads TGTGCCAGCAGCTTAGATGGCGCCAGCTCCTATGGCTACACCTTC.

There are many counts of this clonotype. The chain's CDR3 is CASSQVAGPTYEQYF. The CDR3 nucleotides are TGTGCCAGCAGCCAAGTTGCGGGGCCTACCTACGAGCAGTACTTC. This chain joins TRBV3-1 and TRBJ2-7; possibly TRBD2 for D (6 bases). Germline V gene sequence: CDR1 LGHDT, CDR2 YNNKEL (reference sequence). This CDR3 is built from 15 residues. The V end was cut by 1 base, the J end by 2 bases, with 12 bases between.

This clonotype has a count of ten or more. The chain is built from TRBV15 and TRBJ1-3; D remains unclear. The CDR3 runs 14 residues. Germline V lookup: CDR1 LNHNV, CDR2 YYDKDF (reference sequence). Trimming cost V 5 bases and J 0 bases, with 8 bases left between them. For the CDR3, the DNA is TGTGCCACCAGCCGGACGGGCTCTGGAAACACCATATATTTT. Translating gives CATSRTGSGNTIYF. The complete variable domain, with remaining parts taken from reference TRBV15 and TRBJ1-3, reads DAMVIQNPRYQVTQFGKPVTLSCSQTLNHNVMYWYQQKSSQAPKLLFHYYDKDFNNEADTPDNFQSRRPNTSFCFLDIRSPGLGDTAMYLCATSRTGSGNTIYFGEGSWLTVV.

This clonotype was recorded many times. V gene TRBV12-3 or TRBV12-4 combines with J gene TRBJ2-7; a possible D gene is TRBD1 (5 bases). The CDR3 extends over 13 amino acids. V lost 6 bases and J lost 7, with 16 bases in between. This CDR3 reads CASSPGPPGEQYF. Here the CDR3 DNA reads TGTGCCAGCAGCCCAGGACCGCCAGGGGAGCAGTACTTC.

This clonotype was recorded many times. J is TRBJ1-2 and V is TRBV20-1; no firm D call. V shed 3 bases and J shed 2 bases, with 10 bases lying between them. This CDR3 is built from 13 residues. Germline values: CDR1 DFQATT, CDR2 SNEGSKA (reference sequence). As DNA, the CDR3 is TGCAGTGCTAGCGACTACACAAACTATGGCTACACCTTC. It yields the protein CSASDYTNYGYTF.

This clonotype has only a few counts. CDR3 residues: CASRPSAGHGTYEQYF. CDR3 nucleotide sequence: TGTGCCAGCAGGCCCTCGGCCGGGCATGGGACCTACGAGCAGTACTTC. The genes are TRBV6-1 and TRBJ2-7; D is unresolved. Trimming removed 6 bases from V and 2 bases from J, with 20 bases in between. The CDR3 contains 16 residues. Germline V gene lookup returns CDR1 MNHNS and CDR2 SASEGT.

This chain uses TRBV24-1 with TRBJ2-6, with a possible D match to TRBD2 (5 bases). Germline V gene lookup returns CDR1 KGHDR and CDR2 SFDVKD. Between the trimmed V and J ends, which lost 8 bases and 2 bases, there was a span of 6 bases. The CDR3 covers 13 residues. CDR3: CATNGAGANVLTF. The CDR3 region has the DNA TGTGCCACCAACGGGGCTGGGGCCAACGTCCTGACTTTC.

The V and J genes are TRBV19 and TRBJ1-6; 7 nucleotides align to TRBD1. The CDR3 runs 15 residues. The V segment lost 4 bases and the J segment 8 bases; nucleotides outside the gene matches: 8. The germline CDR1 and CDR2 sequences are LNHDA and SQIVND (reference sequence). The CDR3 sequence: CASSTRQGTYSPLHF. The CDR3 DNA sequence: TGTGCCAGTAGTACTCGACAGGGAACATATTCACCCCTCCACTTT.

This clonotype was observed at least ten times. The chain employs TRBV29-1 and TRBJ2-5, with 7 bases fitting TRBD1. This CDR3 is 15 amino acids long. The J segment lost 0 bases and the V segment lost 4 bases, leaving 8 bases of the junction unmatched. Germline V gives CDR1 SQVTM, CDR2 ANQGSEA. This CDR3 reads CSVVHGTDYQETQYF. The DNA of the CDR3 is TGCAGCGTTGTTCACGGGACAGACTACCAAGAGACCCAGTACTTC.

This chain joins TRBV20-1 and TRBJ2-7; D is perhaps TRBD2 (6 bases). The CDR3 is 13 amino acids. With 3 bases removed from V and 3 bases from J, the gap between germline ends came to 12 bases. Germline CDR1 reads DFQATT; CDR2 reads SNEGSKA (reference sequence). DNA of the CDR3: TGCAGTGCTAGTTCTAGCGAGTACTACGAGCAGTACTTC. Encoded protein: CSASSSEYYEQYF.